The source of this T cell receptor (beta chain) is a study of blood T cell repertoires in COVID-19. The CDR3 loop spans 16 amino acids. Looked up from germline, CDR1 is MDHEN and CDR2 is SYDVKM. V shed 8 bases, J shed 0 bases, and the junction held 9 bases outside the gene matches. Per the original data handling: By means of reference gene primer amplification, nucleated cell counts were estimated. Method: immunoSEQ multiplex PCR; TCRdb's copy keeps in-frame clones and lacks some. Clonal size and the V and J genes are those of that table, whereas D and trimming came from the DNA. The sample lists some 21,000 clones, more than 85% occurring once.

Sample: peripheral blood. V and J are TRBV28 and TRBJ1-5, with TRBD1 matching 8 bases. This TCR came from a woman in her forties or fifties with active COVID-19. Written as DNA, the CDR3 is TGTGCCAGCCGGCTTCAGGGGGCGCATAGCAATCAGCCCCAGCATTTT. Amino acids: CASRLQGAHSNQPQHF. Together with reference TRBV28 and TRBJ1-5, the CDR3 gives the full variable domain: DVKVTQSSRYLVKRTGEKVFLECVQDMDHENMFWYRQDPGLGLRLIYFSYDVKMKEKGDIPEGYSVSREKKERFSLILESASTNQTSMYLCASRLQGAHSNQPQHFGDGTRLSIL.